This entry features one T cell receptor (beta chain) sequence. Its antigen is currently unknown. Primed by a sample-barcoded 5' primer and a J-beta primer mix, a second PCR proceeded for about 6 to 11 cycles. Each CDR3 protein is one row after TCRdb ran MiXCR on the 5' RACE reads. The table includes 1.2 million to 1.5 million distinct CDR3 sequences, 42% detected once. This sample is part of a study of blood T cells in healthy people across ages. Broader study findings: Diversity of TCR beta per million T cells declined in a roughly linear way with age. Naive CD4+ cell counts and diversity both ran higher in long-lived than in aged donors.

V trimming: 3 bases; J trimming: 7 bases; junction bases outside the gene matches: 12. CDR1 is KGHSH and CDR2 is LQKENI in the germline V gene. CDR3 length: 17 amino acids. The chain is built from TRBV18 and TRBJ2-1; 10 positions match TRBD2. This TCR was sampled from a woman between 18 and 29 years old in good health. Sequences were obtained from blood. The CDR3 region has the DNA TGTGCCAGCTCACCTCTACCTAGCGGGAGTTTTTGGAATGAGCAGTTCTTC. It specifies CASSPLPSGSFWNEQFF.